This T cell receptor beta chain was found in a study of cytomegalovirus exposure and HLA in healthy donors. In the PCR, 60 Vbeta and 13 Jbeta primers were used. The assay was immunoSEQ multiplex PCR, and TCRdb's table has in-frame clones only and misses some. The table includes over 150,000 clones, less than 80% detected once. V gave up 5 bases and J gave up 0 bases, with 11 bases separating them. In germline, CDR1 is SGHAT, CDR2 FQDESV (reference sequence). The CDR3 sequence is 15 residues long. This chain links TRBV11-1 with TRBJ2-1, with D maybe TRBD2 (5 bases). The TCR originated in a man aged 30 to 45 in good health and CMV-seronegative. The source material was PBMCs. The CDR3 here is CASSDDYSSYNEQFF. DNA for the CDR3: TGTGCCAGCAGCGACGACTACTCCTCCTACAATGAGCAGTTCTTC. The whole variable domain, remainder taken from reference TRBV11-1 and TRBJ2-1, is EAEVAQSPRYKITEKSQAVAFWCDPISGHATLYWYRQILGQGPELLVQFQDESVVDDSQLPKDRFSAERLKGVDSTLKIQPAELGDSAMYLCASSDDYSSYNEQFFGPGTRLTVL.